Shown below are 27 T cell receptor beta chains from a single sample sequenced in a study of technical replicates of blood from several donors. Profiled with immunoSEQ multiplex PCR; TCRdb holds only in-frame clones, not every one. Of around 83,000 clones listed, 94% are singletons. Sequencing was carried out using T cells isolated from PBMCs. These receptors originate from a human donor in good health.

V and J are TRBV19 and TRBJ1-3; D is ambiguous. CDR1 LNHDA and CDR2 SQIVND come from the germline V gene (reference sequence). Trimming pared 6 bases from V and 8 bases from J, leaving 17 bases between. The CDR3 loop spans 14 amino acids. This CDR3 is CASSIGGSGYTIYF. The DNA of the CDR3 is TGTGCCAGTAGCATTGGAGGGTCCGGATACACCATATATTTT. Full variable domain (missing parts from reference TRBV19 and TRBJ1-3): DGGITQSPKYLFRKEGQNVTLSCEQNLNHDAMYWYRQDPGQGLRLIYYSQIVNDFQKGDIAEGYSVSREKKESFPLTVTSAQKNPTAFYLCASSIGGSGYTIYFGEGSWLTVV.

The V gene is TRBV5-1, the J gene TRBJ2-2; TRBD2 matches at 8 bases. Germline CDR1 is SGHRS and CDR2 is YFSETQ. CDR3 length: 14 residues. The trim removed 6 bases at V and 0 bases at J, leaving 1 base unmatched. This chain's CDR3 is CASTGGPNTGELFF. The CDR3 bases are TGCGCCAGCACGGGGGGGCCGAACACCGGGGAGCTGTTTTTT.

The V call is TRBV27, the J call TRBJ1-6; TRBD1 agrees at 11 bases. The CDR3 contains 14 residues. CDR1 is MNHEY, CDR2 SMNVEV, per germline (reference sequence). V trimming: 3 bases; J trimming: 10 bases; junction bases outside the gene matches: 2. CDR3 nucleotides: TGTGCCAGCAGTTTTGGGACAGGGGGATCACCCCTCCACTTT. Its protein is CASSFGTGGSPLHF.

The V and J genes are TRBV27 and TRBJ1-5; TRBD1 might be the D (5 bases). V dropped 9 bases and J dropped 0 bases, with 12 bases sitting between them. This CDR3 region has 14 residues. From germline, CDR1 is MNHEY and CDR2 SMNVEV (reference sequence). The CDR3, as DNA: TGTGCCAGTAAGACAGTATATAGCAATCAGCCCCAGCATTTT. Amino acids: CASKTVYSNQPQHF.

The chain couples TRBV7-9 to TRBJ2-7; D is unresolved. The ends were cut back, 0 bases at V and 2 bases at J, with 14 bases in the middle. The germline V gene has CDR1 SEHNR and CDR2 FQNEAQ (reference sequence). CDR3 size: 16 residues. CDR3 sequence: CASSLAGSTPAYEQYF. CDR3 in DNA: TGTGCCAGCAGCTTAGCGGGCTCCACCCCGGCCTACGAGCAGTACTTC.

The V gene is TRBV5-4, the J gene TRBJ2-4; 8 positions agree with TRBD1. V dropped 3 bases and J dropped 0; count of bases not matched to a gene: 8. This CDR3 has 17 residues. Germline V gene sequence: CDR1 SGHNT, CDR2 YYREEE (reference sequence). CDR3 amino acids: CASSSTGTGLAKNIQYF. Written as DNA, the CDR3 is TGTGCCAGCAGCTCTACCGGGACAGGTCTAGCCAAAAACATTCAGTACTTC. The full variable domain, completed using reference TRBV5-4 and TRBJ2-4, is ETGVTQSPTHLIKTRGQQVTLRCSSQSGHNTVSWYQQALGQGPQFIFQYYREEENGRGNFPPRFSGLQFPNYSSELNVNALELDDSALYLCASSSTGTGLAKNIQYFGAGTRLSVL.

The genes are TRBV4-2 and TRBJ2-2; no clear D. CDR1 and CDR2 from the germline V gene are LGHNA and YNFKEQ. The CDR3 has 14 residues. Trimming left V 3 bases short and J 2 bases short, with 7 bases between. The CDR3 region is CASSQTGNTGELFF. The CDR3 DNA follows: TGTGCCAGCAGCCAGACGGGTAACACCGGGGAGCTGTTTTTT.

In DNA form, the CDR3 reads TGTGCCAGCAGCCGCAGCAGGTGGGCGGGGGGGATCACTGATACGCAGTATTTT. This encodes CASSRSRWAGGITDTQYF. V gene TRBV11-2 combines with J gene TRBJ2-3; TRBD2 matches 9 bases. The length of the CDR3 is 18 residues. Germline CDR1 SGHAT, CDR2 FQNNGV. The J segment lost 6 bases and the V segment lost 5 bases, leaving 18 bases of the junction unmatched.

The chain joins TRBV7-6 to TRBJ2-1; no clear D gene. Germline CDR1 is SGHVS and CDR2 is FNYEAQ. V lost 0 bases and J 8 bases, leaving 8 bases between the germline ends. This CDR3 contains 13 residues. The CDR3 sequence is CASSLARLDEQFF. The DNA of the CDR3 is TGTGCCAGCAGCTTAGCGCGTTTGGATGAGCAGTTCTTC.

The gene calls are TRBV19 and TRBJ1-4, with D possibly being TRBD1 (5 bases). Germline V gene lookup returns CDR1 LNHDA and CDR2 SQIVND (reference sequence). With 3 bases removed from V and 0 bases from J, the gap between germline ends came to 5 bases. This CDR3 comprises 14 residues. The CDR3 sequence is CASSMTATNEKLFF. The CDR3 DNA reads TGTGCCAGTAGTATGACAGCAACTAATGAAAAACTGTTTTTT. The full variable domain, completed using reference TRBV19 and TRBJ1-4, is DGGITQSPKYLFRKEGQNVTLSCEQNLNHDAMYWYRQDPGQGLRLIYYSQIVNDFQKGDIAEGYSVSREKKESFPLTVTSAQKNPTAFYLCASSMTATNEKLFFGSGTQLSVL.

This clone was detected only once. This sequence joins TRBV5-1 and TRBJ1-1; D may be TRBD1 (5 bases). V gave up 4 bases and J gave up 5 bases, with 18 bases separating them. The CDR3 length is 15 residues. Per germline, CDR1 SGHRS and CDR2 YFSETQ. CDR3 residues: CASSVLGQQGTEAFF. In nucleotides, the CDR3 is TGCGCCAGCAGCGTTCTGGGGCAACAAGGGACTGAAGCTTTCTTT.

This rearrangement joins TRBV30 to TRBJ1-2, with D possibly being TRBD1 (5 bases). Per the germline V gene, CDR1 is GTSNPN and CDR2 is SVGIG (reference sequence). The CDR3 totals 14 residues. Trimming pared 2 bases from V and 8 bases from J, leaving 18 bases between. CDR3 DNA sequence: TGTGCCTGGAGTACCGGGACTTCTGCAGAGGGCTACACCTTC. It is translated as CAWSTGTSAEGYTF.

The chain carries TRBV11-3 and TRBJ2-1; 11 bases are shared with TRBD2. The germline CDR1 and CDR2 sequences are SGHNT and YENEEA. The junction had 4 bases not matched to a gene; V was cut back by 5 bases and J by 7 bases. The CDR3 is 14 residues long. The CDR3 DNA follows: TGTGCCAGCAGCCCGGGACTAGCGGCGAATGAGCAGTTCTTC. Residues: CASSPGLAANEQFF.

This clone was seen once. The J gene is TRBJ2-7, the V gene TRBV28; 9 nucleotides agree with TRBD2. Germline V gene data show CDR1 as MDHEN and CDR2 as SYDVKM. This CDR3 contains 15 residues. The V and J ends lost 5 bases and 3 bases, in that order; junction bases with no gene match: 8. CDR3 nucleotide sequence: TGTGCCAGCAGTCTAGCGGGACACACTGACTACGAGCAGTACTTC. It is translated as CASSLAGHTDYEQYF. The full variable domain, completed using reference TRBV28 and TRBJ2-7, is DVKVTQSSRYLVKRTGEKVFLECVQDMDHENMFWYRQDPGLGLRLIYFSYDVKMKEKGDIPEGYSVSREKKERFSLILESASTNQTSMYLCASSLAGHTDYEQYFGPGTRLTVT.

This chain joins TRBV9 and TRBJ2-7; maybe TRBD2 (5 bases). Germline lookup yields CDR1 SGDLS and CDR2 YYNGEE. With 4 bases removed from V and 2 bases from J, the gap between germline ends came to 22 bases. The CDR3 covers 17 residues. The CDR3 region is CASSPPSPLAHPYEQYF. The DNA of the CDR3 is TGTGCCAGCAGCCCACCATCCCCGCTAGCCCATCCCTACGAGCAGTACTTC.

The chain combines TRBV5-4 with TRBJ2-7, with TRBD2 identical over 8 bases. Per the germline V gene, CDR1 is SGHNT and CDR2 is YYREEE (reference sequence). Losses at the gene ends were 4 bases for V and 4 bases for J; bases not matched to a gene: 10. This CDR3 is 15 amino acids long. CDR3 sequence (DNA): TGTGCCAGCAGCCTTCTAGGCGGGAGGCATTACGAGCAGTACTTC. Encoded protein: CASSLLGGRHYEQYF.

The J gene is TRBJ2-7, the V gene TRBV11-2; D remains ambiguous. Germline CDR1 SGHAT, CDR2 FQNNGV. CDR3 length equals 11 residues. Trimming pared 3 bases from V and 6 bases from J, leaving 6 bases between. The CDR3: CASSLSAEQYF. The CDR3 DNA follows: TGTGCCAGCAGCTTGAGTGCCGAGCAGTACTTC. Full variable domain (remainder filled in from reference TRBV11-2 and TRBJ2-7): EAGVAQSPRYKIIEKRQSVAFWCNPISGHATLYWYQQILGQGPKLLIQFQNNGVVDDSQLPKDRFSAERLKGVDSTLKIQPAKLEDSAVYLCASSLSAEQYFGPGTRLTVT.

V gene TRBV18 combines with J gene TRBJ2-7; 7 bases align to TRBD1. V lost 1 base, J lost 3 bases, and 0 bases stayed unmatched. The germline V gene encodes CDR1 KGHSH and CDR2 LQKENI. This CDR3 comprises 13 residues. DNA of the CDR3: TGTGCCAGCTCACCACGACAGGGCTACGAGCAGTACTTC. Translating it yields CASSPRQGYEQYF.

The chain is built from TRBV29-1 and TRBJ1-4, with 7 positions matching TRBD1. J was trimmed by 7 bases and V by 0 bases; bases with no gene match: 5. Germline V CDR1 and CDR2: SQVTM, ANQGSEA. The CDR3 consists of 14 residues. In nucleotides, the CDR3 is TGCAGCGTTGAAGATCGGGAGGGGGCTGAAAAACTGTTTTTT. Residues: CSVEDREGAEKLFF.

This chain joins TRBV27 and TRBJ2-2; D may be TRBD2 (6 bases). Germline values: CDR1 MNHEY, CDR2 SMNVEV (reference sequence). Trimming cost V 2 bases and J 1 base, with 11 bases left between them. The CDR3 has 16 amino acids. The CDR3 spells CASSLVGGENTGELFF. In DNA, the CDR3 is TGTGCCAGCAGTTTAGTGGGCGGGGAGAACACCGGGGAGCTGTTTTTT.

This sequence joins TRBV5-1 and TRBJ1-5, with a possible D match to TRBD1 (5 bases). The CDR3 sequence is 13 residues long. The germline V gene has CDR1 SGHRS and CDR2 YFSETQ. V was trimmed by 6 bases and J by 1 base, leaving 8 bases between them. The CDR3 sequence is CASTWGSNQPQHF. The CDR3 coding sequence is TGCGCCAGCACCTGGGGCAGCAATCAGCCCCAGCATTTT.

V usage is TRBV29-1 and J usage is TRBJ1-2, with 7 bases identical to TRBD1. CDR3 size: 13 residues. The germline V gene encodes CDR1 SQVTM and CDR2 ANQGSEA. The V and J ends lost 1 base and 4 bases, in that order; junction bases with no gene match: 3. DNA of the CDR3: TGCAGCGTTGAAGGGCGGGACAGCTATGGCTACACCTTC. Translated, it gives CSVEGRDSYGYTF.

The CDR3 DNA sequence: TGTGCCAGCAGCTTGGGGCGGGGGAACACCGGGGAGCTGTTTTTT. This gives the protein CASSLGRGNTGELFF. The chain employs TRBV7-6 and TRBJ2-2; weak D call: TRBD2 (6 bases). The CDR3 sequence is 15 residues long. CDR1 is SGHVS, CDR2 FNYEAQ, per germline. V was cut by 3 bases and J by 1 base, with 9 bases left in between. Using reference TRBV7-6 and TRBJ2-2 for the parts outside the CDR3, the full variable domain is GAGVSQSPRYKVTKRGQDVALRCDPISGHVSLYWYRQALGQGPEFLTYFNYEAQQDKSGLPNDRFSAERPEGSISTLTIQRTEQRDSAMYRCASSLGRGNTGELFFGEGSRLTVL.

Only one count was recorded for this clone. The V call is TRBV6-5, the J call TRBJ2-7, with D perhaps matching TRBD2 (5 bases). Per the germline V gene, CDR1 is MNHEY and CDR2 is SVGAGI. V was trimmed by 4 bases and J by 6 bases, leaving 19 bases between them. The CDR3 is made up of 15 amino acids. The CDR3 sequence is CASSFSSLATREQYF. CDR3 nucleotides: TGTGCCAGCAGTTTCTCTAGCCTGGCGACGCGCGAGCAGTACTTC.

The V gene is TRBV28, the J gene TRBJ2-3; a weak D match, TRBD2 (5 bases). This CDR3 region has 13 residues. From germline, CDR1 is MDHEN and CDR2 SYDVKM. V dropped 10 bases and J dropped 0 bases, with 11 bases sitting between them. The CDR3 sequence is CATIRGSTDTQYF. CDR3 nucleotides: TGTGCCACGATCCGGGGTAGCACAGATACGCAGTATTTT.

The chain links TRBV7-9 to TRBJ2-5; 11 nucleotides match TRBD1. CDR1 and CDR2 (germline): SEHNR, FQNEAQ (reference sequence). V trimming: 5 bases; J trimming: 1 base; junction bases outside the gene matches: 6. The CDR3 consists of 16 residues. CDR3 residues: CASSVSGTGGQETQYF. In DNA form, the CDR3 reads TGTGCCAGCAGCGTCTCCGGGACAGGGGGCCAAGAGACCCAGTACTTC.

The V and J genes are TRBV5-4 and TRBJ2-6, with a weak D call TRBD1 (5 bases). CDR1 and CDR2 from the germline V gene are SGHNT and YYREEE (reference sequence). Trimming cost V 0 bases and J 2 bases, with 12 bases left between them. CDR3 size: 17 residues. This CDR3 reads CASSLGVKGAGANVLTF. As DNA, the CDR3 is TGTGCCAGCAGCTTGGGAGTTAAAGGGGCTGGGGCCAACGTCCTGACTTTC.